Detailed here is one TCR beta chain. Its target is unknown. A second about 7 to 11 cycle PCR used barcoded and J-beta primers. TCRdb recomputed calls from the 5' RACE reads with MiXCR, one row per CDR3 protein. Counted here are about 840,000 distinct CDR3 sequences, around 29% occurring once; the ten biggest clones make up roughly 10%. This sample stems from a study of blood T cells in healthy people across ages. Study-level points and caveats: Long-lived and aged donors differed, with more naive CD4+ cells and higher diversity in the long-lived.

The same sample was also used in a study of T cells of mothers and their children. From that study: Donors were three healthy Caucasian mothers and their six children. The entire RNA extract went into cDNA synthesis at approximately 1.6 ug per 15 ul. None of the identified T cell clones proved to be persistent microchimeric clones.

The sample comprised blood. The TCR was taken from a woman in her forties in good health.

Here the CDR3 DNA reads TGCGCCAGCAGCTTAAGCAGCCCAGGAGATACGCAGTATTTT. Its protein product is CASSLSSPGDTQYF. This chain joins TRBV5-1 and TRBJ2-3; D is unresolved. This CDR3 is 14 amino acids long. CDR1 SGHRS and CDR2 YFSETQ come from the germline V gene. V dropped 2 bases and J dropped 5 bases, with 12 bases sitting between them.